The present TCR beta chain was sequenced within a study of response to subunit inactivated influenza vaccine (dated by TCRdb to about 2018). Regarding the study in general: The study used deep quantitative T cell receptor repertoire profiling to track responses to a trivalent subunit inactivated influenza vaccine.

The CDR3, from cysteine to phenylalanine, totals 15 residues. Only the CDR3 part of the read is kept: 45 bases, read in frame from the first base. Trimming takes 4 bases off V and 7 bases off J; junction bases not matched to a gene: 13. CDR1 and CDR2 are read off the germline V gene (reference sequence) as LGHDT and YNNKEL. On this clonotype itself: Its antigen target is currently unknown. It has no much larger one-base neighbor in the sample; base qualities were not kept.

Libraries came from RT-PCR. Instrument on record: Illumina HiSeq 2500. TCRdb reanalyzed the raw reads on its own, using fastp at Q25 for trimming and MiXCR for clone calling, and kept in-frame beta chains. Each CDR3 protein gets just one entry, which takes the most common genes and DNA from the rows behind it. The sample table shows 550,000 to 800,000 distinct CDR3 sequences, and approximately 15% are seen once. Less than 9% of the sample is taken by the ten largest. The paper as a whole reports these results and caveats: According to the authors, only a limited number of new T cells may be recruited by each seasonal influenza vaccination.

This sequence originates from a man aged 45-65 years who received an inactivated influenza vaccine. Donor details come from another sample of the same person, matched by shared clones. The chain is assembled from TRBV3-1 and TRBJ2-7, and 7 junction bases match TRBD2. The specimen was PBMCs from blood, collected roughly 15 days before vaccination. The base sequence is TGTGCCAGCAGCCCCCACGAGGGCGGGAGTCGGGAGCAGTACTTC. It encodes CASSPHEGGSREQYF.